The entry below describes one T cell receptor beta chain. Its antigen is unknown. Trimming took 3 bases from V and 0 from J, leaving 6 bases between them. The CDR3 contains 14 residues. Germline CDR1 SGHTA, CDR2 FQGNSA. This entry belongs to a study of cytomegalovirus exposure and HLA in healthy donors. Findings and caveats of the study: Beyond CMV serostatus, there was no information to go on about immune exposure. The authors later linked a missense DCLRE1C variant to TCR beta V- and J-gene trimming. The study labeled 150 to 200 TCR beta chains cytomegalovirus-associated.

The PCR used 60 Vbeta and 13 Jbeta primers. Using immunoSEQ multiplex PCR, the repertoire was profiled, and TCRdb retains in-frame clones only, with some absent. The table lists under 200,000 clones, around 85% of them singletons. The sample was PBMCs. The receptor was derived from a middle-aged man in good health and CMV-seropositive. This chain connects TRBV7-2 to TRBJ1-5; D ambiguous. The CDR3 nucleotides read TGTGCCAGCAGCTTCCCAAATAGCAATCAGCCCCAGCATTTT. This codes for CASSFPNSNQPQHF.